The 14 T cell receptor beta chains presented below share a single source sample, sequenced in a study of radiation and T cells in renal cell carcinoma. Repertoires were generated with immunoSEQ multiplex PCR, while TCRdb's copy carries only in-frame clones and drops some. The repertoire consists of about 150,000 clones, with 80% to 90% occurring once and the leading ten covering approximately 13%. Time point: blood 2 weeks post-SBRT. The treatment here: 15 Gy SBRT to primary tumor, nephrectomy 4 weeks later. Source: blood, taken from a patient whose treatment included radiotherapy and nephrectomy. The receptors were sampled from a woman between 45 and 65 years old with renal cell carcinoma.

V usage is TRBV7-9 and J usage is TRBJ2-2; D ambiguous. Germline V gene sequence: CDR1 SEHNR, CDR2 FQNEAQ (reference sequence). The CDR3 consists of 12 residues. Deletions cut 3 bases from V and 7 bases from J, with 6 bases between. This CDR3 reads CASSFGDGELFF. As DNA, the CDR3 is TGTGCCAGCAGCTTTGGAGACGGGGAGCTGTTTTTT.

The CDR3 DNA reads TGTGCCAGCAGCTTAGGGACTAGCGGGGGGAATGAGCAGTTCTTC. Its translation is CASSLGTSGGNEQFF. V and J are TRBV7-9 and TRBJ2-1; 14 bases map to TRBD2. The V gene's germline CDR1 is SEHNR and CDR2 FQNEAQ (reference sequence). The junction had 0 bases not matched to a gene; V was cut back by 1 base and J by 7 bases. This CDR3 has 15 residues.

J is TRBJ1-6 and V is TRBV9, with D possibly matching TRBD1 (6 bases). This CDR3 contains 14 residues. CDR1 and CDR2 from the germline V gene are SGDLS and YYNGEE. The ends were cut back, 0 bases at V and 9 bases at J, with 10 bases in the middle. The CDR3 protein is CASSVGDTSSPLHF. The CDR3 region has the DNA TGTGCCAGCAGCGTAGGGGACACGAGTTCACCCCTCCACTTT.

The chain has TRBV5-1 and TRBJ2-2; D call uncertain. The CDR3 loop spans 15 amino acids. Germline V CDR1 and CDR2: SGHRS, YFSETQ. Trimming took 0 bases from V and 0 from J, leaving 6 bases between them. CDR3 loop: CASSLGQTNTGELFF. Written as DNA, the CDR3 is TGCGCCAGCAGCTTGGGGCAGACGAACACCGGGGAGCTGTTTTTT.

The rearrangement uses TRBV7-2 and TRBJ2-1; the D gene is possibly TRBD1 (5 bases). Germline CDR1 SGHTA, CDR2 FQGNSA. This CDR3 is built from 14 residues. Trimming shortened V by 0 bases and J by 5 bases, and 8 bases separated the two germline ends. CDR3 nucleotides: TGTGCCAGCAGCTTAGCGGGCAGGGACAATGAGCAGTTCTTC. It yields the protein CASSLAGRDNEQFF.

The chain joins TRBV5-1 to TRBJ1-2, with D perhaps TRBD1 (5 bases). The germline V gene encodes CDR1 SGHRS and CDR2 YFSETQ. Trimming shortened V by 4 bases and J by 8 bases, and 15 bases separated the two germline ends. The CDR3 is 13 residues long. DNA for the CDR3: TGCGCCAGCAGCCAGGGACCCCTTGAGGGCTACACCTTC. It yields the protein CASSQGPLEGYTF.

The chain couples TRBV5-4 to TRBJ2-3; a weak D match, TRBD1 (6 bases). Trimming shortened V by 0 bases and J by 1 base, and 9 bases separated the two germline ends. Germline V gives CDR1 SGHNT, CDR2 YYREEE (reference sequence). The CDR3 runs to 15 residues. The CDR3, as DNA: TGTGCCAGCAGCTTGGCCAAGGGGGGCACAGATACGCAGTATTTT. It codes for CASSLAKGGTDTQYF.

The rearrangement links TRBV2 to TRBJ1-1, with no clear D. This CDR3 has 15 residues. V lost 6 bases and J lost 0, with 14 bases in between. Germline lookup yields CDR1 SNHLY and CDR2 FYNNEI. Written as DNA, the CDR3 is TGTGCCAGCAGCCTCCGAGCTATCCTGAACACTGAAGCTTTCTTT. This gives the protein CASSLRAILNTEAFF.

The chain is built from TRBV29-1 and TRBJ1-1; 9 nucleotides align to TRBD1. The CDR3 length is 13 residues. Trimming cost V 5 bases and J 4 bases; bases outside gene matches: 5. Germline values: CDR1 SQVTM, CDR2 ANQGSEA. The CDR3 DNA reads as TGCAGCGTTTTCCCGACAGGGGGCACTGAAGCTTTCTTT. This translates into CSVFPTGGTEAFF.

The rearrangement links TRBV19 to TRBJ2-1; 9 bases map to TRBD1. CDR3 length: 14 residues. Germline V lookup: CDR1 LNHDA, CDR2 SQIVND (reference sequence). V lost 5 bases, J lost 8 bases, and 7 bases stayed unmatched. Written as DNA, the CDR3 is TGTGCCAGTAGTCGGCGGACAGGGGTCGATGAGCAGTTCTTC. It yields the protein CASSRRTGVDEQFF.

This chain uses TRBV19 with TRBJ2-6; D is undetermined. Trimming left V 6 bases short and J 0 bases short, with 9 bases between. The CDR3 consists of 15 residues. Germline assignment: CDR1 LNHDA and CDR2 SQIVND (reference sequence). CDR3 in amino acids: CASSLKSSGANVLTF. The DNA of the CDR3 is TGTGCCAGTAGCCTTAAAAGCTCTGGGGCCAACGTCCTGACTTTC.

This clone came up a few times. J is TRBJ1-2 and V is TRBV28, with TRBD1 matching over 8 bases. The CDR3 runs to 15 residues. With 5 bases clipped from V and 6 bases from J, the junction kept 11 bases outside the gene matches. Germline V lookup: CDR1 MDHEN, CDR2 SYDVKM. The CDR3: CASSASDRDSHGYTF. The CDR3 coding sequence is TGTGCCAGCAGTGCCTCGGACAGGGACTCTCATGGCTACACCTTC.

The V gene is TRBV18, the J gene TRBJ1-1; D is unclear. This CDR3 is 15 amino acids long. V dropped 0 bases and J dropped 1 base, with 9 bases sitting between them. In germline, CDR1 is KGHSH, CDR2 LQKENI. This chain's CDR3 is CASSPPVSGNTEAFF. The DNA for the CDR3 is TGTGCCAGCTCACCACCGGTTTCGGGGAACACTGAAGCTTTCTTT.

CDR3 DNA sequence: TGTGCCAGCTCAGCCCGGACTTTTGAAGCTTTCTTT. It encodes CASSARTFEAFF. J is TRBJ1-1 and V is TRBV18; D not resolved. CDR1 is KGHSH and CDR2 is LQKENI in the germline V gene. CDR3 length: 12 amino acids. V lost 5 bases and J 7 bases, leaving 11 bases between the germline ends.